This T cell receptor beta chain was recorded in a study of T cells in Graves' hyperthyroidism and ophthalmopathy. RNA transcripts gave rise to amplified TCR beta CDR3 regions. In the first-round RT-PCR of the TCR CDR3, the HTBI primer set was used. TCRdb recomputed calls from the multiplex PCR reads with MiXCR, one row per CDR3 protein. The sample has 700,000 or so distinct CDR3 sequences; 15% to 20% are singletons. This clonotype was seen more than once but under ten times. The V end lost 6 bases, the J end lost 0 bases, and 11 bases lay between the germline ends. The CDR3 loop spans 15 amino acids. Germline V gene sequence: CDR1 LNHDA, CDR2 SQIVND (reference sequence). Subjects aged 18 to 65 presented with newly diagnosed hyperthyroidism of less than 2 months' duration.

The sequence was collected from a young man with Graves' hyperthyroidism. The sample was blood. V gene TRBV19 combines with J gene TRBJ2-2, with D possibly TRBD1 on 5 matching bases. CDR3 nucleotide sequence: TGTGCCAGTAGACCCACAGGTGCGAACACCGGGGAGCTGTTTTTT. Translated: CASRPTGANTGELFF. The entire variable domain, with the rest obtained from reference TRBV19 and TRBJ2-2, is as follows: DGGITQSPKYLFRKEGQNVTLSCEQNLNHDAMYWYRQDPGQGLRLIYYSQIVNDFQKGDIAEGYSVSREKKESFPLTVTSAQKNPTAFYLCASRPTGANTGELFFGEGSRLTVL.